What follows describes a single T cell receptor (beta chain). The antigen is unknown. TCRbeta library construction was performed incorporating unique molecular identifiers. TCRdb re-derived calls from the PCR reads in MiXCR, one entry per CDR3 protein. The sample has roughly 790,000 distinct CDR3 sequences, approximately 15% seen once; the top ten hold 5%. The record originates from a study of T-cell reconstitution after alpha-beta-depleted transplantation in children. The study's findings and limits: Roughly two months post-transplant, alpha-beta T cells reportedly originated from several hundred graft clones that had expanded. T-cell counts and diversity at one year post-transplant came mainly from newly produced T cells. At day 60, the high TCRbeta diversity found in some patients originated from recipient T cells and thymic progenitors that had survived.

Per the germline V gene, CDR1 is SGHRS and CDR2 is YFSETQ. V dropped 5 bases and J dropped 5; count of bases not matched to a gene: 13. This CDR3 has 17 amino acids. This sample comprised PBMCs, mostly from graft donor cells, obtained 360 days after TCRalphabeta/CD19-depleted stem cell transplant. The rearrangement uses TRBV5-1 and TRBJ2-1, with TRBD2 matching over 10 bases. The TCR sequence derives from a male patient between 10 and 17 years old who had a stem cell transplant for acute lymphoblastic leukemia, so the T cells may come from the graft donor. The CDR3: CASRRRLAGAPNNEQFF. The CDR3 DNA follows: TGCGCCAGCAGACGTCGCCTAGCGGGAGCCCCCAACAATGAGCAGTTCTTC.